This is a list of T cell receptor beta chains from one sample in a study of shared clonotypes between healthy human individuals. TCRdb's copy holds only in-frame clones and misses some; the assay was immunoSEQ multiplex PCR. The sample records some 1.5 million clones, 98% being singletons. The sample was naive CD4+ T cells sorted from blood. Source of these receptors: a man aged 25 to 45 in good health. CDR3s include the opening cysteine and the closing phenylalanine or tryptophan. Fields, in order: V gene, J gene, CDR3 protein.

>TRBV15|TRBJ2-3
CATSRDLGQFVTQYF
>TRBV6-1|TRBJ2-3
CASSNRGSTDTQYF
>TRBV6-1|TRBJ2-7
CASSEAYPYEQYF
>TRBV7-6|TRBJ2-5
CASSLAVGTAGRETQYF
>TRBV19|TRBJ2-3
CASSRLTGASADTQYF
>TRBV27|TRBJ2-7
CASSPRTTYEQYF
>TRBV5-1|TRBJ1-1
CASRGDFYGAFF
>TRBV5-1|TRBJ1-1
CASSTGVVNTEAFF
>TRBV6-6|TRBJ2-5
CASSLLAGVETQYF
>TRBV5-1|TRBJ2-5
CASSRLMSGRGETQYF
>TRBV7-2|TRBJ1-2
CASSRDIFPNYGYTF
>TRBV7-8|TRBJ2-5
CASRRTGLETQYF
>TRBV7-6|TRBJ2-2
CASSRRAGLVTSNTGELFF
>TRBV6-5|TRBJ1-5
CASSYSRSNQPQHF